Reported below is one T cell receptor beta chain. By how much of the sample it makes up, this clonotype is large (0.1 to 1%). No base-level quality is on record; no much larger clone is a single base apart. Blood cells were gated as tetramer-binding CD4+ effector-memory gut-homing T cells defined as CD3+, CD45RA-, CD62L- and integrin beta7+, with lineage markers excluded. Patients with treated celiac disease who followed a gluten-free diet went through a 14-day oral dietary gluten challenge so that recall of gluten-specific T cells could be studied. Sorting was done on an Aria II cell sorter as single cells, plus in bulk whenever tetramer-positive cells were relatively numerous. Peripheral blood mononuclear cells were isolated by Ficoll density gradient centrifugation and cryopreserved before staining. Thawed cells were stained with a pool of PE-conjugated HLA-DQ:gluten tetramers presenting immunodominant gluten epitopes before sorting of tetramer-binding CD4+ T cells. After HLA-DQ:gluten tetramer staining, the blood samples went through tetramer-based enrichment.

Preparation of the library involved single-cell sequencing. TCRdb shows the sequencer as Illumina MiSeq. Paired single-cell TCR-alpha and TCR-beta sequences were amplified by three nested PCRs with multiplexed primers covering all TRA and TRB V genes. On the study's bioinformatics: Reads were preprocessed with selected pRESTO steps, and V, D, J genes and CDR3 junctions were assigned with IMGT/HighV-QUEST. Only valid singletons with no more than three chains, each backed by 100 or more reads, were kept as single cells. Clonotypes were defined by identical paired TCR-alpha/beta nucleotide sequences, and cross-patient sharing of only roughly 0.18% indicated negligible cross-contamination. Repertoire diversity was estimated with an undersampling-corrected Shannon index in samples with more than 20 cells. TCRdb ran its own pipeline on the public reads, namely fastp trimming at Q25 and MiXCR clone calling, and kept in-frame beta chains. Rows matching on CDR3 protein sequence are summarized as one entry with the most common DNA and genes. TCRdb, not the original authors, processed these V and J calls. The sample records 150 or so distinct CDR3 sequences, around 50% of which are singletons. Of the sample, 76% is held by the ten largest clones.

These data are taken from a study of T cells during gluten challenge in celiac disease (dated 2017 in TCRdb). Concerning the study at large: Paired single-cell TCR sequencing was done for several challenge participants who showed a significant increase in HLA-DQ:gluten tetramer-binding T cells. Blood was collected at baseline, day 6 and day 14 of the challenge, whereas duodenal biopsies were collected at baseline and day 14. On the Illumina MiSeq, single-cell libraries were sequenced paired-end 250 bp and bulk libraries were sequenced paired-end 300 bp. General conclusions and limits of the study: In 7 patients, roughly 12-45% of single-cell TCR-alpha/beta clonotypes seen at the latest time point had also been present at baseline, compared with 52-55% in the bulk data. Increased clonal expansion on day 6 was shown by a lower sample-corrected Shannon diversity of circulating gluten-specific T cells. Circulating gluten-specific T cells peaked on day 6, and the day-6 repertoire appeared to consist largely of expanded preexisting memory clonotypes.

The receptor was derived from a female donor with celiac disease. The starting material was gluten-specific CD4+ T cells sorted from blood using tetramers, obtained at baseline or on day 6, 14 or 28 of gluten challenge (not recorded which).

The bases are TGCGCCAGCAGCTTCGGGGGAGGCTACTACGAGCAGTACTTC. This yields the protein CASSFGGGYYEQYF. The sequence links TRBV5-1 to TRBJ2-7; a weak D assignment points to TRBD2 (6 bases agree). Taken from the germline V gene, the CDR1 and CDR2 loops are SGHRS and YFSETQ. The CDR3 goes from the cysteine to the phenylalanine over 14 residues. Only the CDR3 region is kept as DNA, spanning 42 bases read in frame from base 1. V was cut back by 2 bases and J by 3 bases, leaving a gap of 12 bases between them.